Listed here are 19 T cell receptor beta chains from one sample, sequenced in a study of response to subunit inactivated influenza vaccine. TCRdb re-called the RT-PCR reads with MiXCR, one entry per CDR3 protein. The sample has approximately 530,000 distinct CDR3 sequences, about an eighth seen once. The material was PBMCs from blood, obtained more than 35 days after vaccination. These receptors were taken from a man aged 50 to 60 who received an inactivated influenza vaccine.

The chain has TRBV12-3 or TRBV12-4 and TRBJ1-2; TRBD1 matches at 7 bases. The CDR3 is 13 residues long. J was trimmed by 4 bases and V by 7 bases; bases with no gene match: 6. The DNA of the CDR3 is TGTGCCAGCAACCCTGGGACAGCCTATGGCTACACCTTC. Translation gives CASNPGTAYGYTF.

This clonotype has a handful of counts. This rearrangement joins TRBV11-2 to TRBJ2-3; D unresolved. CDR1 is SGHAT and CDR2 is FQNNGV in the germline V gene. V lost 2 bases and J 3 bases, leaving 6 bases between the germline ends. This CDR3 region has 13 residues. CDR3 loop: CASSLPTTDTQYF. The CDR3 bases are TGTGCCAGCAGCTTACCTACAACAGATACGCAGTATTTT.

Only a few counts were recorded for this clonotype. This chain uses TRBV10-3 with TRBJ1-1, with D hard to call. The CDR3 contains 13 residues. V shed 10 bases and J shed 1 base, with 13 bases lying between them. Germline assignment: CDR1 ENHRY and CDR2 SYGVKD. DNA of the CDR3: TGTGCCACCACCCGAGCGACGAACACTGAAGCTTTCTTT. Protein: CATTRATNTEAFF.

This clonotype has at least ten counts. J is TRBJ2-3 and V is TRBV12-3 or TRBV12-4; D unclear. The CDR3 is 15 residues long. V dropped 5 bases and J dropped 3 bases, with 15 bases sitting between them. CDR3 bases: TGTGCCAGCAGTCCCGGACCCCCCGAGACAGATACGCAGTATTTT. As protein: CASSPGPPETDTQYF.

This clonotype was recorded many times. The V gene is TRBV20-1, the J gene TRBJ2-3; TRBD2 matches 7 bases. The CDR3 loop spans 14 amino acids. Germline trimming cut 6 bases from V and 0 bases from J; bases unmatched to any gene: 6. Germline V CDR1 and CDR2: DFQATT, SNEGSKA (reference sequence). DNA of the CDR3: TGCAGTGCAACGACGGGGGGTAGCACAGATACGCAGTATTTT. Its protein is CSATTGGSTDTQYF.

This clonotype was detected only a few times. The chain employs TRBV5-1 and TRBJ2-1, with D uncertain. The V gene lost 0 bases and the J gene lost 7 bases, with 14 bases spanning the gap. The CDR3 spans 15 residues. The V gene's germline CDR1 is SGHRS and CDR2 YFSETQ. The CDR3 reads CASSLALRGENEQFF. The CDR3 region has the DNA TGCGCCAGCAGCTTGGCCCTCCGTGGGGAAAATGAGCAGTTCTTC.

This clonotype was observed a few times. The V gene is TRBV12-3 or TRBV12-4, the J gene TRBJ2-7; 9 bases match TRBD1. The CDR3 has 15 residues. V shed 5 bases and J 2 bases; nucleotides not matched to a gene: 7. This CDR3 reads CASSASGQGTYEQYF. The DNA for the CDR3 is TGTGCCAGCAGTGCCTCGGGACAGGGTACCTACGAGCAGTACTTC.

The gene calls are TRBV7-6 and TRBJ2-1; tentatively, D is TRBD1 or TRBD2 (5 bases each). Trimming shortened V by 2 bases and J by 4 bases, and 12 bases separated the two germline ends. CDR1 SGHVS and CDR2 FNYEAQ come from the germline V gene. There are 15 residues in the CDR3. Here the CDR3 reads CASSLSWGPYNEQFF. The CDR3 nucleotides read TGTGCCAGCAGCTTATCGTGGGGACCTTACAATGAGCAGTTCTTC.

V gene TRBV27 combines with J gene TRBJ2-7, with D unresolved. In germline, CDR1 is MNHEY, CDR2 SMNVEV (reference sequence). V was shortened by 7 bases and J by 0 bases, with 16 bases between the two germline ends. CDR3 length: 15 amino acids. In DNA form, the CDR3 reads TGTGCCAGCAAGATTTACCCGGACGCCTCCTACGAGCAGTACTTC. This gives the protein CASKIYPDASYEQYF.

The chain carries TRBV28 and TRBJ2-5; no clear D. V was trimmed by 5 bases and J by 5 bases, leaving 12 bases between them. Germline V gene sequence: CDR1 MDHEN, CDR2 SYDVKM. The CDR3 covers 13 residues. The CDR3 DNA is TGTGCCAGCAGTACCTTAGGGTGGGAGACCCAGTACTTC. It yields the protein CASSTLGWETQYF.

The table lists this clonotype with many counts. The rearrangement joins TRBV4-3 to TRBJ2-3, with 8 positions matching TRBD2. V lost 4 bases, J lost 6 bases, and 6 bases stayed unmatched. Germline V gene data show CDR1 as LGHNA and CDR2 as YSLEER. The CDR3 has 14 residues. The CDR3 sequence: CASSPAGGVDTQYF. Here the CDR3 DNA reads TGCGCCAGCAGCCCCGCGGGGGGCGTCGATACGCAGTATTTT.

This clonotype was found a few times. The chain has TRBV20-1 and TRBJ2-5; 12 nucleotides line up with TRBD2. CDR1 is DFQATT, CDR2 SNEGSKA, per germline (reference sequence). The CDR3 is 17 residues long. The trim removed 5 bases at V and 5 bases at J, leaving 15 bases unmatched. The CDR3 sequence: CSAPHLHSSGRAETQYF. CDR3 DNA: TGCAGTGCTCCTCACCTTCACTCTAGCGGGAGGGCCGAGACCCAGTACTTC.

This clonotype has more than one count but fewer than ten. CDR3 residues: CASSLARLAGNEQFF. The DNA of the CDR3 is TGTGCCAGCAGCTTAGCGAGACTAGCGGGTAATGAGCAGTTCTTC. This chain uses TRBV7-9 with TRBJ2-1; 10 positions match TRBD2. V was pared by 0 bases and J by 7 bases, with 3 bases of the junction left unmatched. Germline assignment: CDR1 SEHNR and CDR2 FQNEAQ (reference sequence). The CDR3 consists of 15 residues. Full variable domain (remainder filled in from reference TRBV7-9 and TRBJ2-1): DTGVSQNPRHKITKRGQNVTFRCDPISEHNRLYWYRQTLGQGPEFLTYFQNEAQLEKSRLLSDRFSAERPKGSFSTLEIQRTEQGDSAMYLCASSLARLAGNEQFFGPGTRLTVL.

This clonotype was found many times. V is TRBV7-6 and J is TRBJ2-3; 7 bases fit TRBD2. With V trimmed by 6 bases and J by 4 bases, 13 bases remained unmatched. CDR1 is SGHVS and CDR2 is FNYEAQ in the germline V gene. The CDR3 has 16 residues. The CDR3 DNA is TGTGCCAGCAGGCCCCGAGGGAGGGCCTCTGCAGATACGCAGTATTTT. It encodes CASRPRGRASADTQYF.

CDR3 region: CASSFDRRYGYTF. The CDR3 DNA reads TGTGCCAGCAGCTTCGACAGGAGATATGGCTACACCTTC. J is TRBJ1-2 and V is TRBV7-2, with D perhaps TRBD1 (6 bases). Trimming left V 3 bases short and J 5 bases short, with 10 bases between. Germline V gene data show CDR1 as SGHTA and CDR2 as FQGNSA. The CDR3 runs to 13 residues.

This clonotype was detected only a few times. This chain links TRBV4-2 with TRBJ1-3; D is ambiguous. CDR1 and CDR2 (germline): LGHNA, YNFKEQ. CDR3 size: 16 residues. Between the trimmed V and J ends, which lost 4 bases and 0 bases, there was a span of 13 bases. The CDR3 DNA sequence: TGTGCCAGCAGCCTTCATCCGGGAGGCTCTGGAAACACCATATATTTT. As protein: CASSLHPGGSGNTIYF.

Concerning this clonotype: Just one base apart from a much larger clone, this may be a read error. V usage is TRBV3-1 and J usage is TRBJ2-7; 13 nucleotides align to TRBD2. Germline V lookup: CDR1 LGHDT, CDR2 YNNKEL (reference sequence). CDR3 length equals 18 residues. J gave up 1 base and V 10 bases, and 16 bases lay outside the gene matches. The CDR3 here is CAIRPGLAGSFTSYEQYF. CDR3 bases: TGTGCCATCAGACCGGGACTAGCGGGGTCCTTCACATCCTACGAGCAGTACTTC.

This clonotype was seen ten or more times. V usage is TRBV20-1 and J usage is TRBJ2-7; 11 nucleotides match TRBD2. Trimming at V came to 3 bases and at J to 0 bases, leaving 4 bases not matched to a gene. The CDR3 contains 15 residues. From germline, CDR1 is DFQATT and CDR2 SNEGSKA (reference sequence). CDR3 amino acids: CSARPLAGGSYEQYF. The CDR3 bases are TGCAGTGCTAGGCCTCTAGCGGGGGGCTCCTACGAGCAGTACTTC.

This clonotype was recorded at least ten times. This chain connects TRBV3-1 to TRBJ2-7; TRBD2 aligns across 11 bases. CDR3 length equals 15 residues. V was clipped by 0 bases and J by 6 bases; unmatched bases: 4. The germline CDR1 and CDR2 sequences are LGHDT and YNNKEL (reference sequence). The CDR3 nucleotides are TGTGCCAGCAGCCAAGATAGCGGGAGGGCCTCCGAGCAGTACTTC. It is translated as CASSQDSGRASEQYF.